One sample yielded the 2 T cell receptor beta chains listed below, sequenced in a study of blood T cells in healthy people across ages. Primed by a sample-barcoded 5' primer and a J-beta primer mix, a second PCR proceeded for about 6 to 11 cycles. TCRdb called the 5' RACE reads again in MiXCR, with one record for every CDR3 protein. The sample records hundreds of thousands of distinct CDR3 sequences, more than 40% being singletons. Sequencing was done on a sample of blood. These receptors were collected from a man in his sixties in good health.

This clonotype turned up a few times. This chain joins TRBV20-1 and TRBJ2-1; D might be TRBD2 (5 bases). Germline CDR1 is DFQATT and CDR2 is SNEGSKA (reference sequence). V shed 4 bases and J shed 7 bases, with 23 bases lying between them. This CDR3 has 16 amino acids. For the CDR3, the DNA is TGCAGTGCTACTAGCCCCAGCTACCGGTTGTGGAATGAGCAGTTCTTC. Translating it yields CSATSPSYRLWNEQFF.

The V call is TRBV6-5, the J call TRBJ2-7, with 9 positions matching TRBD1. The CDR3 sequence is 14 residues long. The ends lost 6 bases at V and 3 bases at J; junction bases unmatched: 6. The V gene's germline CDR1 is MNHEY and CDR2 SVGAGI. CDR3: CASRMGQGVYEQYF. The CDR3 DNA follows: TGTGCCAGCAGAATGGGACAGGGAGTCTACGAGCAGTACTTC.